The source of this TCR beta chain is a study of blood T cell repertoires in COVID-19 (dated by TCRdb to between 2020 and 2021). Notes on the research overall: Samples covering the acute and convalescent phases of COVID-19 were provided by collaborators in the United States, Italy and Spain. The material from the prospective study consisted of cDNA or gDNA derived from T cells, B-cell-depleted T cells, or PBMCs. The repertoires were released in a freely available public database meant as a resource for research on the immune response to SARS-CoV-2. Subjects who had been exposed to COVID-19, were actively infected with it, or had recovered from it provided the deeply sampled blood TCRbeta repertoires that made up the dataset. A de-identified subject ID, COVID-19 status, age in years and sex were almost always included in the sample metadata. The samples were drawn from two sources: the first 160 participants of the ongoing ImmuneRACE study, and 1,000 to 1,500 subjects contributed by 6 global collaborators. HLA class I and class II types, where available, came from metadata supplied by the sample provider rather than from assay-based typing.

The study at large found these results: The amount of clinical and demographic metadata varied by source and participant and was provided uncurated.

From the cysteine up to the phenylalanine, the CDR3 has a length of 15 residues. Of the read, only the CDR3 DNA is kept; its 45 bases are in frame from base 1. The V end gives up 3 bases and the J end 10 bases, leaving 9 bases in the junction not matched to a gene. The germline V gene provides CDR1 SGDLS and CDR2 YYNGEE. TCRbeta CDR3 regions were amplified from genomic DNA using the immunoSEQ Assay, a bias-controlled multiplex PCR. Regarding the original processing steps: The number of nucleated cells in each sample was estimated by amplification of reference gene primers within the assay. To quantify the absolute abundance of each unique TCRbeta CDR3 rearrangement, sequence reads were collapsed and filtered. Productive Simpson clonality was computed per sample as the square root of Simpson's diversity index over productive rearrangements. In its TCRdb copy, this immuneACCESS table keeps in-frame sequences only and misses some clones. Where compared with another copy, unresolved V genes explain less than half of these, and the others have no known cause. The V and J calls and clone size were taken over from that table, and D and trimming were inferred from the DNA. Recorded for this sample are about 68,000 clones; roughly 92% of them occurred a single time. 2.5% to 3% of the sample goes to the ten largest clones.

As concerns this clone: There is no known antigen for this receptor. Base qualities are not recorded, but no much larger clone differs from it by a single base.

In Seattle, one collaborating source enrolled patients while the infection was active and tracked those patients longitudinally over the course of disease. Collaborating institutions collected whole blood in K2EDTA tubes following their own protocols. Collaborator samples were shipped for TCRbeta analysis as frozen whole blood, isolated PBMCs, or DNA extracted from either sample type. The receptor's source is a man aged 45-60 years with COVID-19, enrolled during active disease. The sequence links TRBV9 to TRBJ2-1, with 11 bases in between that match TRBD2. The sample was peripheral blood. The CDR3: CASSERLAGLGEQFF. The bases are TGTGCCAGCAGCGAACGACTAGCGGGGCTAGGGGAGCAGTTCTTC.